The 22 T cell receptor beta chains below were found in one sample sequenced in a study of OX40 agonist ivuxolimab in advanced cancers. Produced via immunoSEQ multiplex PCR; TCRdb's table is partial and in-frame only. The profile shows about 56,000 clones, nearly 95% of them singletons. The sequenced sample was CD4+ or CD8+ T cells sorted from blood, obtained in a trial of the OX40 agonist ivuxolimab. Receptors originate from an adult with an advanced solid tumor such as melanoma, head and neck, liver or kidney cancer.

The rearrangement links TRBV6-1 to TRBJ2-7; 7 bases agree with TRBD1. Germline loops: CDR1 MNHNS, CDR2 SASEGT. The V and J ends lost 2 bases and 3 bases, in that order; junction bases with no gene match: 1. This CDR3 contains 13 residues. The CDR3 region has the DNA TGTGCCAGCAGTGAAAGGGGGCACTACGAGCAGTACTTC. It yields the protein CASSERGHYEQYF.

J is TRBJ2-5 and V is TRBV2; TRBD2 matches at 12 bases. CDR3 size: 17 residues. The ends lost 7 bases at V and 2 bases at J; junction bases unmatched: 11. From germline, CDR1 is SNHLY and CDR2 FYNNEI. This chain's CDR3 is CASTGGFGLAGQETQYF. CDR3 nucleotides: TGTGCCAGCACTGGGGGGTTTGGACTAGCGGGACAAGAGACCCAGTACTTC.

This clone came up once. The CDR3 DNA follows: TGTGCCAGCAGCGTATATGCAGATCCCAATGAGCAGTTCTTC. This translates into CASSVYADPNEQFF. The rearrangement links TRBV9 to TRBJ2-1; D ambiguous. The germline V gene encodes CDR1 SGDLS and CDR2 YYNGEE. The CDR3 is made up of 14 amino acids. Deletions cut 1 base from V and 6 bases from J, with 11 bases between.

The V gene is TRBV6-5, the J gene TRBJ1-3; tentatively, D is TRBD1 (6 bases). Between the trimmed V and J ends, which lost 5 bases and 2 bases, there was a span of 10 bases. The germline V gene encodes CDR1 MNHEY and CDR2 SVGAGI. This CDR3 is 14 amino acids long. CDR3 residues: CASSAQGPGNTIYF. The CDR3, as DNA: TGTGCCAGCAGTGCACAGGGACCTGGAAACACCATATATTTT.

CDR3 in DNA: TGTGCCAGTAGCCTGAACGGGTACGAGCAGTACTTC. It specifies CASSLNGYEQYF. This chain uses TRBV19 with TRBJ2-7; D unresolved. Germline CDR1 is LNHDA and CDR2 is SQIVND (reference sequence). Trimming stripped 6 bases from V and 4 bases from J, with 10 bases between. The CDR3 has 12 residues.

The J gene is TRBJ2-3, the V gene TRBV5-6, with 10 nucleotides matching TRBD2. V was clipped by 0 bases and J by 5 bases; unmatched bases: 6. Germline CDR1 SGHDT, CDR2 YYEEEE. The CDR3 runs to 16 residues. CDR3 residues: CASSLDLAGELDTQYF. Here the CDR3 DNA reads TGTGCCAGCAGCTTGGACCTAGCGGGAGAACTAGATACGCAGTATTTT.

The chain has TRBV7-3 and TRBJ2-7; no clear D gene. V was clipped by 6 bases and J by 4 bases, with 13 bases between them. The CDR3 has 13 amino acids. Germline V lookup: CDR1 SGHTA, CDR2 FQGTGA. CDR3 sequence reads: CASSSGPPYEQYF. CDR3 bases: TGTGCCAGCAGTTCGGGCCCTCCTTACGAGCAGTACTTC.

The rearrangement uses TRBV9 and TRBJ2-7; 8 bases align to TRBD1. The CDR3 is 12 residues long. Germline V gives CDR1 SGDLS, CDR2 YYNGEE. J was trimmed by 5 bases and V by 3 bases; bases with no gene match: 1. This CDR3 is CASSETGDEQYF. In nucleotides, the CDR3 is TGTGCCAGCAGCGAGACAGGGGACGAGCAGTACTTC.

The CDR3 nucleotides are TGTGCCAGCAGTTTACAGGTGAACTACGAGCAGTACTTC. Amino acids: CASSLQVNYEQYF. This chain joins TRBV27 and TRBJ2-7; D is uncertain. Germline-derived CDR1 and CDR2 are MNHEY and SMNVEV (reference sequence). This CDR3 comprises 13 residues. Trimming left V 2 bases short and J 3 bases short, with 8 bases between.

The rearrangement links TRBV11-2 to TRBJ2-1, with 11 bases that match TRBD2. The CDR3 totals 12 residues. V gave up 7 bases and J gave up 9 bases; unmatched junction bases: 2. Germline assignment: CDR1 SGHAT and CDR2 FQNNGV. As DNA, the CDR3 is TGTGCCAGCAACGGACTAGCGGGTGAGCAGTTCTTC. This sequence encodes CASNGLAGEQFF.

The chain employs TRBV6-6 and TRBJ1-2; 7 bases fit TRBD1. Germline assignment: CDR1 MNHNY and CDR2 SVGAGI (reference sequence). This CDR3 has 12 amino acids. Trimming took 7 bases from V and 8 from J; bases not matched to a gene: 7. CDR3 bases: TGTGCCAGCACCCCCGACAGGGACGGCTACACCTTC. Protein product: CASTPDRDGYTF.

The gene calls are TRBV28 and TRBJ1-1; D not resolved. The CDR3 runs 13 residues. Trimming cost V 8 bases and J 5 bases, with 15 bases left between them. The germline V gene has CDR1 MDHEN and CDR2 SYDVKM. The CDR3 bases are TGTGCCAGCCGAAACTCCCGCGGGACTGAAGCTTTCTTT. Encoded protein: CASRNSRGTEAFF.

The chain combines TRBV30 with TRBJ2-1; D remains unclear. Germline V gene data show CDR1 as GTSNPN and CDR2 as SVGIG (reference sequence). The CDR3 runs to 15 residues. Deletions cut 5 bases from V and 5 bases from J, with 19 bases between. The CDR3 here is CAWGPIRFQNNEQFF. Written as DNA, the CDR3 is TGTGCCTGGGGACCGATCAGATTTCAAAACAATGAGCAGTTCTTC.

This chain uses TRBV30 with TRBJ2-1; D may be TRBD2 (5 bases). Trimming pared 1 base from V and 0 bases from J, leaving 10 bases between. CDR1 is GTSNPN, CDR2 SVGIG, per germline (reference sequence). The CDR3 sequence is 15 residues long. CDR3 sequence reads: CAWSDQRSSYNEQFF. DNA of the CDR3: TGTGCCTGGAGTGACCAGCGGTCCTCCTACAATGAGCAGTTCTTC. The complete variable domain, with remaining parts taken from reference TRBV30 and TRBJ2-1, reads SQTIHQWPATLVQPVGSPLSLECTVEGTSNPNLYWYRQAAGRGLQLLFYSVGIGQISSEVPQNLSASRPQDRQFILSSKKLLLSDSGFYLCAWSDQRSSYNEQFFGPGTRLTVL.

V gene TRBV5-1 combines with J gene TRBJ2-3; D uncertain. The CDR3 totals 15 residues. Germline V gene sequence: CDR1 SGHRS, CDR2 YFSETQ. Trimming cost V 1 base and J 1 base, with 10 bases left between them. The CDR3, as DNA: TGCGCCAGCAGCTTGTGGAAATCGGGCACAGATACGCAGTATTTT. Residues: CASSLWKSGTDTQYF.

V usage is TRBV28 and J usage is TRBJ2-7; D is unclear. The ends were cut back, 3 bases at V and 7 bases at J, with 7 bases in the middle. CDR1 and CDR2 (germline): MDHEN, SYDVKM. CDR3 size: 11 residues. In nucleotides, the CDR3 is TGTGCCAGCAGTTTGACCGGGGAGCAGTACTTC. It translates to CASSLTGEQYF.

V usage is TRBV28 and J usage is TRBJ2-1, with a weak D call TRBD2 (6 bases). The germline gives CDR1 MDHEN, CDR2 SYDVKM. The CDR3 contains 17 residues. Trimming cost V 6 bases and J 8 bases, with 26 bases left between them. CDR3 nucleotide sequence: TGTGCCAGCAGCCCCTTTTTAGTGGCGGGGTCGTTGGATGAGCAGTTCTTC. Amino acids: CASSPFLVAGSLDEQFF.

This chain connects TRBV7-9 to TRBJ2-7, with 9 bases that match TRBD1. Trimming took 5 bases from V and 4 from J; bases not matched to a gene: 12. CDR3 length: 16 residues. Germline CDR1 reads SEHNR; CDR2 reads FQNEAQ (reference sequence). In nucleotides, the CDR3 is TGTGCCAGCAGCCAAGATTCGGGGACAGGGAGTTACGAGCAGTACTTC. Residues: CASSQDSGTGSYEQYF.

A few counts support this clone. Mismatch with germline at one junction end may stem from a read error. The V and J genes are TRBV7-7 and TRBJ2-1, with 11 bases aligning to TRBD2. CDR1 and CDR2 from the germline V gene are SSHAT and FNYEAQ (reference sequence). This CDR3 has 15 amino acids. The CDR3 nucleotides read TGTGCTAGCAGCCCAACTAGCGGGAGTATATATGAGCAGTTCTTC. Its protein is CASSPTSGSIYEQFF.

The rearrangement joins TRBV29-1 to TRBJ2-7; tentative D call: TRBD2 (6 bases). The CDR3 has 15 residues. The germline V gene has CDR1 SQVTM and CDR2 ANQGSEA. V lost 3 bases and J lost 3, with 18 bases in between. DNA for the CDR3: TGCAGCGTTGACCGACGGGACGCCGGGGGCTACGAGCAGTACTTC. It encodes CSVDRRDAGGYEQYF.

Here the CDR3 reads CAIKADTNTGELFF. CDR3 nucleotide sequence: TGTGCCATCAAGGCAGATACTAACACCGGGGAGCTGTTTTTT. The rearrangement joins TRBV10-3 to TRBJ2-2; D unclear. The CDR3 covers 14 residues. V lost 7 bases and J lost 2, with 11 bases in between. CDR1 is ENHRY, CDR2 SYGVKD, per germline.

The DNA of the CDR3 is TGTGCCAGTAGTATGAGGGTGAAGAGGGGCGAGCAGTACTTC. It is translated as CASSMRVKRGEQYF. The J gene is TRBJ2-7, the V gene TRBV19; D could derive from TRBD1 or TRBD2 (5 bases each). This CDR3 is built from 14 residues. V shed 3 bases and J shed 6 bases, with 15 bases lying between them. Germline V CDR1 and CDR2: LNHDA, SQIVND (reference sequence).